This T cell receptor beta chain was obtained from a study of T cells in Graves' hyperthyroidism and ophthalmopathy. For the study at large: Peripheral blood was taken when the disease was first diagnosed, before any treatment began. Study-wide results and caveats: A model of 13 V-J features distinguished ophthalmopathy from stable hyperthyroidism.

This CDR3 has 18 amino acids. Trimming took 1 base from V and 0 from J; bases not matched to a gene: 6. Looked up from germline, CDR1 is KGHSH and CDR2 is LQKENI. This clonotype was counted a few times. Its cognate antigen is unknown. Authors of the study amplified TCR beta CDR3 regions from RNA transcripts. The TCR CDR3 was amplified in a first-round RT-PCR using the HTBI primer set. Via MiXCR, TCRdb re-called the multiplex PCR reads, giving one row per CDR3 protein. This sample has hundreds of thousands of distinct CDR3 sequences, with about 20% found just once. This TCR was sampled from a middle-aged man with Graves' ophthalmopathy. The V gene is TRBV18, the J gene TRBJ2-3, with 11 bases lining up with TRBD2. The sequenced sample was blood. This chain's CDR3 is CASSPLSASGGSTDTQYF. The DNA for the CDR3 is TGTGCCAGCTCACCACTTTCGGCTAGCGGGGGGAGCACAGATACGCAGTATTTT.